This TCR beta chain was observed in a study of T cell repertoires in cytomegalovirus infection. Study-level points and caveats: Ex vivo, HLA-C-restricted CMV-specific TCR beta clonotypes prevailed over the rest of the response.

Germline CDR1 and CDR2: LNHDA and SQIVND (reference sequence). The CDR3 totals 16 residues. V was shortened by 6 bases and J by 0 bases, with 15 bases between the two germline ends. TCRdb redid the calling of the reads with MiXCR, one entry per CDR3 protein. This repertoire shows approximately 310,000 distinct CDR3 sequences, approximately 25% found once; its top ten account for approximately 12%. This clonotype has more than one count but fewer than ten. Its antigen is unknown. This sequence was found in a human donor in good health (CMV status not recorded). Some clones in this sample may be carry-over from other donors' samples. The gene calls are TRBV19 and TRBJ1-5; the D gene is possibly TRBD1 (5 bases). Here the sequenced sample was cultured PBMCs, taken from culture after CMV antigen stimulation. CDR3 sequence (DNA): TGTGCCAGTAGCAATGACAGAAGCCATAGCAATCAGCCCCAGCATTTT. Its translation is CASSNDRSHSNQPQHF.